This TCR beta chain was found in a study of blood T cell repertoires in COVID-19. Turning to the study itself: Donors in the United States, Italy and Spain gave samples during acute or convalescent COVID-19. Nucleic acid was either cDNA or gDNA, and it came from T cells, B-cell-depleted T cells, or PBMCs.

From germline, CDR1 is SGHNT and CDR2 YYREEE (reference sequence). The CDR3 has 15 amino acids. V gave up 4 bases and J gave up 4 bases, with 18 bases separating them. Per the original methods: Cell counts per sample came from amplifying reference gene primers. The protocol was immunoSEQ multiplex PCR, while the TCRdb copy is restricted to in-frame clones and leaves out a portion. V and J calls and clone size are as listed in that table; D and trimming were resolved from the DNA. The table shows under 70,000 clones, with around 70% occurring only once. The sequenced sample consisted of peripheral blood. The chain carries TRBV5-4 and TRBJ2-7; tentatively, D is TRBD2 (6 bases). The source of this sequence is a woman in her seventies with acute or convalescent COVID-19. The CDR3 sequence: CASSDPPGGVYEQYF. CDR3 nucleotides: TGTGCCAGCAGCGACCCCCCAGGAGGGGTTTACGAGCAGTACTTC. The full variable domain, its missing parts supplied by reference TRBV5-4 and TRBJ2-7, is ETGVTQSPTHLIKTRGQQVTLRCSSQSGHNTVSWYQQALGQGPQFIFQYYREEENGRGNFPPRFSGLQFPNYSSELNVNALELDDSALYLCASSDPPGGVYEQYFGPGTRLTVT.